The 23 T cell receptor beta chains below come from one sample, sequenced in a study of PD-L1 blockade in urothelial cancer. Documented time point: pretreatment peripheral blood. Data came from immunoSEQ multiplex PCR; TCRdb stores just in-frame clones and leaves some out. The sample contains 72,000 or so clones, approximately 86% of which appear only once. The sequences come from PBMCs, collected around atezolizumab (anti-PD-L1) treatment. The origin of the receptors is a man in his 60s with urothelial cancer.

CDR3 nucleotide sequence: TGTGCCAGCAGGGTAGACAGGGCCAAAAACATTCAGTACTTC. Its translation is CASRVDRAKNIQYF. The chain employs TRBV6-1 and TRBJ2-4, with a tentative D call TRBD1 (6 bases). The CDR3 contains 14 residues. Germline V CDR1 and CDR2: MNHNS, SASEGT. Trimming removed 6 bases at V and 1 base at J, with 10 bases between.

This clone has just one count. The genes are TRBV2 and TRBJ2-5; no clear D. Germline-derived CDR1 and CDR2 are SNHLY and FYNNEI. Between the trimmed V and J ends, which lost 3 bases and 9 bases, there was a span of 14 bases. The CDR3 is 13 amino acids. In nucleotides, the CDR3 is TGTGCCAGCAGTGACGACTTGCTCCGGCCCCAGTACTTC. It yields the protein CASSDDLLRPQYF.

J is TRBJ1-2 and V is TRBV19; 10 positions agree with TRBD1. With 6 bases clipped from V and 9 bases from J, the junction kept 7 bases outside the gene matches. This CDR3 is 13 amino acids long. Germline CDR1 and CDR2: LNHDA and SQIVND (reference sequence). In nucleotides, the CDR3 is TGTGCCAGTAGCCTCCGGGACAGGGGAAGCTACACCTTC. This translates into CASSLRDRGSYTF. Full variable domain (missing parts from reference TRBV19 and TRBJ1-2): DGGITQSPKYLFRKEGQNVTLSCEQNLNHDAMYWYRQDPGQGLRLIYYSQIVNDFQKGDIAEGYSVSREKKESFPLTVTSAQKNPTAFYLCASSLRDRGSYTFGSGTRLTVV.

The rearrangement uses TRBV11-1 and TRBJ2-5; the D gene is possibly TRBD2 (6 bases). This CDR3 has 15 residues. V shed 4 bases and J shed 1 base, with 13 bases lying between them. Germline V CDR1 and CDR2: SGHAT, FQDESV (reference sequence). In DNA, the CDR3 is TGTGCCAGCAGCTCCCTAACTAGCCTCCAAGAGACCCAGTACTTC. Encoded protein: CASSSLTSLQETQYF.

The chain is built from TRBV2 and TRBJ2-7; no clear D. CDR1 is SNHLY, CDR2 FYNNEI, per germline. This CDR3 has 14 residues. The V end was cut by 4 bases, the J end by 3 bases, with 13 bases between. In nucleotides, the CDR3 is TGTGCCAGCAGTGGAAGAGAAACTCACTACGAGCAGTACTTC. This gives the protein CASSGRETHYEQYF.

V usage is TRBV27 and J usage is TRBJ2-7, with D unclear. Germline V gene sequence: CDR1 MNHEY, CDR2 SMNVEV (reference sequence). CDR3 length equals 11 residues. Trimming took 6 bases from V and 12 from J, leaving 15 bases between them. The CDR3 nucleotides are TGTGCCAGCAGCCCGGGTCGCCGCGGGTACTTC. It yields the protein CASSPGRRGYF.

The genes are TRBV11-2 and TRBJ1-5, with D unclear. From germline, CDR1 is SGHAT and CDR2 FQNNGV. The CDR3 runs to 15 residues. V was clipped by 2 bases and J by 1 base, with 9 bases between them. DNA for the CDR3: TGTGCCAGCAGCTTAAGTGCACGGAGCAATCAGCCCCAGCATTTT. The encoded protein is CASSLSARSNQPQHF.

The chain combines TRBV28 with TRBJ1-1; TRBD1 might be the D (6 bases). Deletions cut 6 bases from V and 2 bases from J, with 16 bases between. The CDR3 has 15 residues. Per the germline V gene, CDR1 is MDHEN and CDR2 is SYDVKM. The CDR3 sequence: CASSPQGRPNTEAFF. CDR3 DNA: TGTGCCAGCAGCCCACAGGGTAGGCCCAACACTGAAGCTTTCTTT. Together with reference TRBV28 and TRBJ1-1, the CDR3 gives the full variable domain: DVKVTQSSRYLVKRTGEKVFLECVQDMDHENMFWYRQDPGLGLRLIYFSYDVKMKEKGDIPEGYSVSREKKERFSLILESASTNQTSMYLCASSPQGRPNTEAFFGQGTRLTVV.

The chain employs TRBV6-5 and TRBJ1-3; D unresolved. V gave up 10 bases and J gave up 4 bases, with 8 bases separating them. The V gene's germline CDR1 is MNHEY and CDR2 SVGAGI. The CDR3 totals 11 residues. CDR3 sequence: CATLLGNTIYF. The DNA for the CDR3 is TGTGCCACTTTATTAGGAAACACCATATATTTT.

This chain links TRBV5-1 with TRBJ2-5; 7 bases match TRBD2. J was trimmed by 4 bases and V by 7 bases; bases with no gene match: 10. CDR1 and CDR2 from the germline V gene are SGHRS and YFSETQ. The CDR3 has 14 residues. The CDR3 region is CASGRLAFGETQYF. CDR3 coding DNA: TGCGCCAGCGGCAGACTAGCTTTTGGAGAGACCCAGTACTTC.

This chain uses TRBV11-2 with TRBJ1-2; the D gene is possibly TRBD1 (5 bases). This CDR3 is built from 13 residues. The ends were cut back, 3 bases at V and 8 bases at J, with 13 bases in the middle. Germline lookup yields CDR1 SGHAT and CDR2 FQNNGV. The CDR3 region has the DNA TGTGCCAGCAGCTTGGGAGGGGAGGGAGGCTACACCTTC. The encoded protein is CASSLGGEGGYTF.

The gene calls are TRBV4-1 and TRBJ2-3, with TRBD1 matching 7 bases. This CDR3 comprises 15 residues. V gave up 8 bases and J gave up 6 bases; unmatched junction bases: 14. CDR1 is MGHRA, CDR2 YSYEKL, per germline. Written as DNA, the CDR3 is TGCGCCAGCCGACAAAGACAGGGAAGTGTGGATACGCAGTATTTT. Protein: CASRQRQGSVDTQYF.

CDR3 nucleotides: TGTGCCAGCAGTGTGGGCAGGGACACTGGCTACACCTTC. Translation gives CASSVGRDTGYTF. The chain couples TRBV2 to TRBJ1-2, with D possibly TRBD1 on 6 matching bases. This CDR3 contains 13 residues. Germline CDR1 SNHLY, CDR2 FYNNEI. V was shortened by 4 bases and J by 7 bases, with 13 bases between the two germline ends.

This rearrangement joins TRBV11-2 to TRBJ1-2; D might be TRBD1 (5 bases). The CDR3 has 14 residues. The V end was cut by 5 bases, the J end by 3 bases, with 13 bases between. Per germline, CDR1 SGHAT and CDR2 FQNNGV. The CDR3 loop is CASSSRGDDYGYTF. The CDR3 coding sequence is TGTGCCAGCAGCAGTCGCGGGGACGACTATGGCTACACCTTC.

The genes are TRBV5-6 and TRBJ2-3; 14 bases match TRBD2. Germline-derived CDR1 and CDR2 are SGHDT and YYEEEE. CDR3 length: 16 residues. V dropped 2 bases and J dropped 3; count of bases not matched to a gene: 2. The CDR3 reads CASSFGTSGGTDTQYF. CDR3 nucleotides: TGTGCCAGCAGCTTTGGGACTAGCGGGGGTACAGATACGCAGTATTTT.

The chain joins TRBV7-2 to TRBJ1-1, with TRBD1 matching 10 bases. CDR3 size: 14 residues. V shed 4 bases, J shed 6 bases, and the junction held 5 bases outside the gene matches. CDR1 SGHTA and CDR2 FQGNSA come from the germline V gene. DNA for the CDR3: TGTGCCAGCAGCTCAACCGGGACAGGGGCTGAAGCTTTCTTT. Its protein product is CASSSTGTGAEAFF. The complete variable domain, with remaining parts taken from reference TRBV7-2 and TRBJ1-1, reads GAGVSQSPSNKVTEKGKDVELRCDPISGHTALYWYRQSLGQGLEFLIYFQGNSAPDKSGLPSDRFSAERTGGSVSTLTIQRTQQEDSAVYLCASSSTGTGAEAFFGQGTRLTVV.

This chain links TRBV27 with TRBJ1-3, with D possibly matching TRBD1 (5 bases). Between the trimmed V and J ends, which lost 0 bases and 0 bases, there was a span of 24 bases. Per germline, CDR1 MNHEY and CDR2 SMNVEV (reference sequence). The CDR3 sequence is 21 residues long. The CDR3 DNA follows: TGTGCCAGCAGTTTATCGCTTCGAAGCGAAAGACAGACAAACTCTGGAAACACCATATATTTT. It yields the protein CASSLSLRSERQTNSGNTIYF.

The CDR3 sequence: CASSLAGGYNEQFF. DNA of the CDR3: TGTGCCAGCAGCTTAGCAGGGGGATACAATGAGCAGTTCTTC. The V and J genes are TRBV11-2 and TRBJ2-1; TRBD1 matches 7 bases. The germline V gene has CDR1 SGHAT and CDR2 FQNNGV. The V gene end was trimmed by 1 base and the J gene end by 4 bases; junction bases not matched to a gene: 1. The CDR3 length is 14 residues.

V usage is TRBV19 and J usage is TRBJ1-1; D call uncertain. The germline V gene has CDR1 LNHDA and CDR2 SQIVND (reference sequence). This CDR3 is 15 amino acids long. Trimming pared 7 bases from V and 1 base from J, leaving 16 bases between. This CDR3 is CASTGDPRGNTEAFF. The CDR3 region has the DNA TGTGCCAGTACAGGAGACCCCCGGGGGAACACTGAAGCTTTCTTT.

The rearrangement links TRBV7-9 to TRBJ1-5; TRBD1 aligns across 10 bases. The CDR3 extends over 15 amino acids. Germline V gene sequence: CDR1 SEHNR, CDR2 FQNEAQ (reference sequence). V lost 4 bases to trimming and J lost 5 bases; unmatched junction nucleotides: 5. The CDR3 nucleotides are TGTGCCAGCAGCTCCGGGACAGGGGTTCATCAGCCCCAGCATTTT. Translating gives CASSSGTGVHQPQHF.

With respect to this clone: One end of the junction does not line up with germline, which may come from a read error. V usage is TRBV7-7 and J usage is TRBJ2-3; 7 bases align to TRBD2. The CDR3 is 14 residues long. Germline-derived CDR1 and CDR2 are SSHAT and FNYEAQ (reference sequence). The CDR3 DNA sequence: TGTGCTAGCAGCTCCGCGGGGGTGGCGGATACGCAGTATTTT. Protein product: CASSSAGVADTQYF.

The CDR3 DNA sequence: TGTGCCAGCAGTTACGACCAGGAGAACACTGAAGCTTTCTTT. Its translation is CASSYDQENTEAFF. The rearrangement links TRBV6-6 to TRBJ1-1; D ambiguous. The CDR3 spans 14 residues. V was pared by 2 bases and J by 1 base, with 8 bases between. Germline-derived CDR1 and CDR2 are MNHNY and SVGAGI (reference sequence).

The V call is TRBV7-6, the J call TRBJ1-3; a possible D gene is TRBD1 (5 bases). Germline V CDR1 and CDR2: SGHVS, FNYEAQ. There are 16 residues in the CDR3. V was cut by 0 bases and J by 5 bases, with 14 bases left in between. CDR3 region: CASSLAVGGIRNTIYF. CDR3 bases: TGTGCCAGCAGCTTAGCGGTTGGGGGGATTCGAAACACCATATATTTT.